This T cell receptor (beta chain) was documented in a study of early T cells in non-severe SARS-CoV-2 infection. Across the whole study: The input, bulk RNA from unsorted whole blood, was sequenced, and chains were unpaired.

Study results and limitations: Private and CD4 specificities were missed by VDJdb matching, which favored anti-spike CD8 responses.

This clonotype was seen repeatedly, ten times or more. Its antigen remains unidentified. The junction does not match germline at one end; this may be a read error. The TCR library protocol was used to attach unique molecular identifiers. These identifiers were attached to individual cDNA molecules. TCRdb passed the 5' RACE reads through MiXCR, listing each CDR3 protein once. The sample carries approximately 28,000 distinct CDR3 sequences, around 6.1% recorded once. Germline V gene lookup returns CDR1 SSHAT and CDR2 FNYEAQ (reference sequence). CDR3 size: 15 residues. Sample: whole blood, taken at baseline. The sequence derives from an adult who was a healthcare worker with PCR-confirmed SARS-CoV-2 infection or an uninfected control (not recorded which). V and J are TRBV7-7 and TRBJ2-1, with 7 positions matching TRBD2. CDR3 loop: CASSLMGGTYNEQFF. The DNA for the CDR3 is TGTGCTAGCAGCTTAATGGGAGGGACCTACAATGAGCAGTTCTTC.